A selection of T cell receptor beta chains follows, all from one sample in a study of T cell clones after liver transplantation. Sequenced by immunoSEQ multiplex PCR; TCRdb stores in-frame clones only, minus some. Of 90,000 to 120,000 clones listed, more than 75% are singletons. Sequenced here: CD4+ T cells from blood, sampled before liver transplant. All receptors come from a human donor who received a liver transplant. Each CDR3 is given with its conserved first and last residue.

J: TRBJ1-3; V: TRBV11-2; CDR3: CASSLDRLTGSSGNTIYF
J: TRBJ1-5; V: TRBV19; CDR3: CASSQTHSYNQPQHF
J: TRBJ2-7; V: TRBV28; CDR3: CASRSHSGSSYEQYF
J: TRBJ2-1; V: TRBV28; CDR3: CASIGGQVSSNEQFF
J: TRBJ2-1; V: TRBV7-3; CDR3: CASGPGGSYNEQFF
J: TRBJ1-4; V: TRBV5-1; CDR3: CASSPRGMATNEKLFF
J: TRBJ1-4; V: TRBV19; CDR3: CASSAFFQNEKLFF
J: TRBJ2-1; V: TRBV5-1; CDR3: CASSSPWGDLSYNEQFF
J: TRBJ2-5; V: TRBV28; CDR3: CASSPLSSGQETQYF
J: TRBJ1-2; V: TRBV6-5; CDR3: CASSSGQGGYTF
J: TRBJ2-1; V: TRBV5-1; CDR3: CASSSTSGVYNEQFF
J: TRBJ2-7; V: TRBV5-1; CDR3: CASRLQDLDEQYF
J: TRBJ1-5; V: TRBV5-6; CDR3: CASSLGDRDGNQPQHF
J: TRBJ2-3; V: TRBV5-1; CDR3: CASSLRTDTSTDTQYF
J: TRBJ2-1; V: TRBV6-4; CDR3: CASSPQPTSEQFF
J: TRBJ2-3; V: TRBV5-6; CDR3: CASSFPGGADTQYF